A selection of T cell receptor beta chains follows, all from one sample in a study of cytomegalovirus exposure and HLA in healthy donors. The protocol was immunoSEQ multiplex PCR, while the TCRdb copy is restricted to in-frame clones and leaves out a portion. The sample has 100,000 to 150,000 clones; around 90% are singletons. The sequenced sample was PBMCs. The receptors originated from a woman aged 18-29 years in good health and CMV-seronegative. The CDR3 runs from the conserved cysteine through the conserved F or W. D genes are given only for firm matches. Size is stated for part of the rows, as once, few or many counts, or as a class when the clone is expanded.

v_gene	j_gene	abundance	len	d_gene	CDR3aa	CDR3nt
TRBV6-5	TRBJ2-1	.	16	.	CASSYSVLAQYNEQFF	TGTGCCAGCAGTTACTCGGTGCTAGCGCAGTACAATGAGCAGTTCTTC
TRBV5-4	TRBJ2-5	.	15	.	CASSRPSANQETQYF	TGTGCCAGCAGCCGGCCTAGCGCAAACCAAGAGACCCAGTACTTC
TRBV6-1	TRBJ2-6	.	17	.	CASSENFGLLGANVLTF	TGTGCCAGCAGTGAAAACTTCGGACTATTGGGGGCCAACGTCCTGACTTTC
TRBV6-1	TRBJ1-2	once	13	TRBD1	CAIRTGDNYGYTF	TGTGCCATTAGGACAGGGGATAACTATGGCTACACCTTC
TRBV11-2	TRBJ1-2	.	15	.	CASSLMTGPFYGYTF	TGTGCCAGCAGCTTGATGACAGGTCCATTCTATGGCTACACCTTC
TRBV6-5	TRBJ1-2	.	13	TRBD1	CASRRDRVSGYTF	TGTGCCAGCAGAAGGGACAGGGTTAGCGGCTACACCTTC
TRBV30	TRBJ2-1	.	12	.	CAWGKRTFQQFF	TGTGCCTGGGGAAAACGGACTTTCCAGCAGTTCTTC
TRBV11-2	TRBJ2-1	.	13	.	CASSLTEYNEQFF	TGTGCCAGCAGCCTAACGGAGTACAATGAGCAGTTCTTC
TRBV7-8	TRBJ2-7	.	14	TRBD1	CASSSGTGPYEQYF	TGTGCCAGCAGCTCCGGGACAGGACCCTACGAGCAGTACTTC
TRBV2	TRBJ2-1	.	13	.	CASSEARLNEQFF	TGTGCCAGCAGTGAAGCGCGACTGAATGAGCAGTTCTTC
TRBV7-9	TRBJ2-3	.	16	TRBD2	CASTRTSGSPKDTQYF	TGTGCCAGCACCCGGACTAGCGGGAGCCCCAAGGATACGCAGTATTTT
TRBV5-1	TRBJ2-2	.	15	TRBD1	CASSLQGANTGELFF	TGCGCCAGCAGCTTGCAGGGGGCCAACACCGGGGAGCTGTTTTTT
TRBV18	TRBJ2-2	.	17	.	CASSPQLARANTGELFF	TGTGCCAGCTCACCGCAGCTAGCTCGGGCGAACACCGGGGAGCTGTTTTTT
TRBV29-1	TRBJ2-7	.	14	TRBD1	CSVHLQGNPYEQYF	TGCAGCGTTCATCTACAGGGGAACCCCTACGAGCAGTACTTC
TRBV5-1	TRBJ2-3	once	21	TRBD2	CASRPVRSSGSQFGNTDTQYF	TGCGCCAGCAGGCCGGTTCGGAGTAGCGGGAGTCAATTTGGAAACACAGATACGCAGTATTTT
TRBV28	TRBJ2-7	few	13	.	CASSLGGTYEQYF	TGTGCCAGCAGTTTAGGGGGCACCTACGAGCAGTACTTC